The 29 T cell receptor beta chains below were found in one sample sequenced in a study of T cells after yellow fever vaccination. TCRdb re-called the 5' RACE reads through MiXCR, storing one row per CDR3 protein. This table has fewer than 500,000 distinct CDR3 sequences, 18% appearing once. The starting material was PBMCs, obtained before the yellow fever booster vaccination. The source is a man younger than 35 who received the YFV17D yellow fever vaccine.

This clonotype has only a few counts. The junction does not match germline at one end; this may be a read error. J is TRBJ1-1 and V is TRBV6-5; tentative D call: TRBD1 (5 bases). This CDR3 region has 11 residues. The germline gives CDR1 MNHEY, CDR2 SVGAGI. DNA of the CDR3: TGTGCCAGCAGTTACGGGGGGGATCAGGTCTTT. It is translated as CASSYGGDQVF.

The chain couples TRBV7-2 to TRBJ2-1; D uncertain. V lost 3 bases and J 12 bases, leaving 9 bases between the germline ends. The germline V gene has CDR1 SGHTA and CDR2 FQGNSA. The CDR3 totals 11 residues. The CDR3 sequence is CASSLAGLQFF. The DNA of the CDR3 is TGTGCCAGCAGCTTGGCCGGGTTGCAGTTCTTC. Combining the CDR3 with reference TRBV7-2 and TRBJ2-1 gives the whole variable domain GAGVSQSPSNKVTEKGKDVELRCDPISGHTALYWYRQSLGQGLEFLIYFQGNSAPDKSGLPSDRFSAERTGGSVSTLTIQRTQQEDSAVYLCASSLAGLQFFGPGTRLTVL.

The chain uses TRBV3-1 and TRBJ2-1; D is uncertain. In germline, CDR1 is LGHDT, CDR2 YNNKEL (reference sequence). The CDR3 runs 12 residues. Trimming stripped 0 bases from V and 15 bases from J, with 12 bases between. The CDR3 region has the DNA TGTGCCAGCAGCCAAGATAGGATGATTCGGTTCTTC. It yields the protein CASSQDRMIRFF.

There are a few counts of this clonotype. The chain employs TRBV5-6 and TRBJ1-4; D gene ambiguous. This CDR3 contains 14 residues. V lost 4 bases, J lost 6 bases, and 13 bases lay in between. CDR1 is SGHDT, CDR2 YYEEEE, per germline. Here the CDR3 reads CASSEAGAYEKLFF. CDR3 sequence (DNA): TGTGCCAGCAGCGAAGCCGGAGCCTATGAAAAACTGTTTTTT.

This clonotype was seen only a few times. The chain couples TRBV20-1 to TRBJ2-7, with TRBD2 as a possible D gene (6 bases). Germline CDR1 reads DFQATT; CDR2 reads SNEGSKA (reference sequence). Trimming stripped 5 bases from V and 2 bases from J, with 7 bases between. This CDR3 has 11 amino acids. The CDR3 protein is CSAGGTYEQYV. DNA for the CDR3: TGCAGTGCTGGGGGGACCTACGAGCAGTACGTC.

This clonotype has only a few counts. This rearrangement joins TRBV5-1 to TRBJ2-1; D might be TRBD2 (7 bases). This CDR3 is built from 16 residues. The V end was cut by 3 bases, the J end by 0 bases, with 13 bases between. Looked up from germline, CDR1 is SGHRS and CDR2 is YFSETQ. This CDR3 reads CASSSKRGGSYNEQFF. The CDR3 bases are TGCGCCAGCAGCTCGAAGAGGGGGGGCTCCTACAATGAGCAGTTCTTC.

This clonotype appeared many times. In nucleotides, the CDR3 is TGCGCCAGCAGCCATGGGCTCCTACAAGAGACCCAGTACTTC. It yields the protein CASSHGLLQETQYF. V gene TRBV4-3 combines with J gene TRBJ2-5; D is undetermined. The germline CDR1 and CDR2 sequences are LGHNA and YSLEER. V was trimmed by 3 bases and J by 2 bases, leaving 10 bases between them. The CDR3 has 14 amino acids.

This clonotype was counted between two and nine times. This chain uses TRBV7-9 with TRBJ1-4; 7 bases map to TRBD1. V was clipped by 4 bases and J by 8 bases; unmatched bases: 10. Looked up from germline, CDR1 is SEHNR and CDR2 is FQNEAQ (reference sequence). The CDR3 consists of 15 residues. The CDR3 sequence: CASSSLGGLFEKLFF. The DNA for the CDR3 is TGTGCCAGCAGCTCACTAGGGGGCCTGTTCGAAAAACTGTTTTTT.

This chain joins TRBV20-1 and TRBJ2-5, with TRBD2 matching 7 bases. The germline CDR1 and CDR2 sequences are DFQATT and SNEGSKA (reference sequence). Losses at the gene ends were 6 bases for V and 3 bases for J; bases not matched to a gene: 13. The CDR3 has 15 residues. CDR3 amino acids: CSAYRPSGEKETQYF. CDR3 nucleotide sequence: TGCAGTGCCTATCGACCAAGCGGGGAGAAAGAGACCCAGTACTTC.

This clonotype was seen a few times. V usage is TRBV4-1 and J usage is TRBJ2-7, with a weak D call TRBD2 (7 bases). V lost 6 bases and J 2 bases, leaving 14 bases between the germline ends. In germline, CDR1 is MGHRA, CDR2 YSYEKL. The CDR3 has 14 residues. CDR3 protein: CASRPWGGAYEQYF. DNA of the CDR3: TGCGCCAGCAGACCTTGGGGGGGCGCCTACGAGCAGTACTTC.

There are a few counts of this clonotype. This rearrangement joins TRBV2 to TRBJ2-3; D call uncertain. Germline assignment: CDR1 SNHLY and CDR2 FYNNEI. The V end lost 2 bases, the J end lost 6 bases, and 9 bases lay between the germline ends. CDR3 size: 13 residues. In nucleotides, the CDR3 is TGTGCCAGCAGTGAACTGGCCAGGGATACGCAGTATTTT. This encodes CASSELARDTQYF.

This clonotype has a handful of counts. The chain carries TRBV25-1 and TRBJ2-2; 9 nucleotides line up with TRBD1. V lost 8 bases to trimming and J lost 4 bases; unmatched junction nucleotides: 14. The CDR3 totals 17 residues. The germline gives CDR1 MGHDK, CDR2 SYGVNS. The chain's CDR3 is CASRLTLDRGGTGELFF. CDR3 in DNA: TGTGCCAGCCGACTTACATTGGACAGGGGAGGCACCGGGGAGCTGTTTTTT.

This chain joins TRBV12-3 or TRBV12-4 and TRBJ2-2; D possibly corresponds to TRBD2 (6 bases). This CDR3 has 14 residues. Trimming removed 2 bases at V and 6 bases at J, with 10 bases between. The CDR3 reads CASSLQEGSGELFF. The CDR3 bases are TGTGCCAGCAGTTTACAGGAGGGCTCCGGGGAGCTGTTTTTT.

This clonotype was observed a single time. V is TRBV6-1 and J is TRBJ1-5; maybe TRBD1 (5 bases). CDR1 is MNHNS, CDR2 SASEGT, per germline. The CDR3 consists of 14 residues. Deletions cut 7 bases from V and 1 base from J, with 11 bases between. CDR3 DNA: TGTGCCAGCACGGGGGTCGGCAGCAATCAGCCCCAGCATTTT. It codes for CASTGVGSNQPQHF.

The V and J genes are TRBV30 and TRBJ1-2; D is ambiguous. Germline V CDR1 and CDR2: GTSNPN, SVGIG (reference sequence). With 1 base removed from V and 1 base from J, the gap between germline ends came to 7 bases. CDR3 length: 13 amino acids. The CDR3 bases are TGTGCCTGGAGTGGAAACGGTAACTATGGCTACACCTTC. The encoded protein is CAWSGNGNYGYTF.

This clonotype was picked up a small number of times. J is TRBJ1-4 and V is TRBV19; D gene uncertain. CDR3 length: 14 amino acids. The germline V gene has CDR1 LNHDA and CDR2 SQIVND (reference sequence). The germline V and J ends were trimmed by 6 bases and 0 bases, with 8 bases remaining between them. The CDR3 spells CASRDGPTNEKLFF. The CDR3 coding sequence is TGTGCCAGTAGGGACGGACCAACTAATGAAAAACTGTTTTTT.

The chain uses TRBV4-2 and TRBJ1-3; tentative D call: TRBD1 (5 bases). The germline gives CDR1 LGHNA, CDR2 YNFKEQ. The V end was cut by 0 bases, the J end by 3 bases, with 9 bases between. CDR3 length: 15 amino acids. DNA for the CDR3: TGTGCCAGCAGCCAAGAGCTGACAGATGGAAACACCATATATTTT. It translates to CASSQELTDGNTIYF.

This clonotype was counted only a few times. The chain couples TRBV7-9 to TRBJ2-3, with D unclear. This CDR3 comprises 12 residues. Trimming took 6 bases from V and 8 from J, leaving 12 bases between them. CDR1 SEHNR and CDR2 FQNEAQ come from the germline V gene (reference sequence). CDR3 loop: CASRSPRSTQYF. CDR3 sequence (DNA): TGTGCCAGCAGGTCCCCCAGGAGTACGCAGTATTTT.

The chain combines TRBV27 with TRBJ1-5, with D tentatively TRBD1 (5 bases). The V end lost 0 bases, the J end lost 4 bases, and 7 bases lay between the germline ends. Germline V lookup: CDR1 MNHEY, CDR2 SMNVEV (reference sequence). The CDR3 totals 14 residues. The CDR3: CASSLSRQNQPQHF. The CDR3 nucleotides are TGTGCCAGCAGTTTATCAAGACAGAATCAGCCCCAGCATTTT.

CDR3 nucleotide sequence: TGTGCCAGCAGCTTCGCTAGCGGGGGATACCAAGAGACCCAGTACTTC. Translation gives CASSFASGGYQETQYF. The chain carries TRBV11-2 and TRBJ2-5; 10 bases are a match to TRBD2. The trim removed 3 bases at V and 0 bases at J, leaving 4 bases unmatched. This CDR3 comprises 16 residues. Germline values: CDR1 SGHAT, CDR2 FQNNGV.

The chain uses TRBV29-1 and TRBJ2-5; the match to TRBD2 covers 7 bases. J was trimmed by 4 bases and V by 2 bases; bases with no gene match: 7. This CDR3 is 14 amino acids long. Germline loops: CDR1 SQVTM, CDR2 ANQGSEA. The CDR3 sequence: CSVERIRGGETQYF. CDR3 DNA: TGCAGCGTTGAAAGGATCCGCGGGGGAGAGACCCAGTACTTC.

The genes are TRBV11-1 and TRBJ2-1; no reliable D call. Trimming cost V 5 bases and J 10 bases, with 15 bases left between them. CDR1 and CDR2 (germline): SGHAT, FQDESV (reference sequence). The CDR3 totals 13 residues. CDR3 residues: CASSLTYESEQFF. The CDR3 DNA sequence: TGTGCCAGCAGCCTGACTTACGAGTCCGAGCAGTTCTTC.

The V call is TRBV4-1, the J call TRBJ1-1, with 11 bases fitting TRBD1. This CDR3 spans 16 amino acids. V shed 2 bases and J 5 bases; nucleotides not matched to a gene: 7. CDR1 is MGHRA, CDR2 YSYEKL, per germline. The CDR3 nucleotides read TGCGCCAGCAGCCAACCGAAAGGGACAGGGGGGACTGAAGCTTTCTTT. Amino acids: CASSQPKGTGGTEAFF.

The CDR3 DNA reads TGTGCCAGCAGCCCCAGCGCCAGCTCCTACAATGAGCAGTTCTTC. The encoded protein is CASSPSASSYNEQFF. The rearrangement links TRBV6-5 to TRBJ2-1; unclear D gene. Per germline, CDR1 MNHEY and CDR2 SVGAGI. V was cut by 6 bases and J by 0 bases, with 12 bases left in between. CDR3 length: 15 residues.

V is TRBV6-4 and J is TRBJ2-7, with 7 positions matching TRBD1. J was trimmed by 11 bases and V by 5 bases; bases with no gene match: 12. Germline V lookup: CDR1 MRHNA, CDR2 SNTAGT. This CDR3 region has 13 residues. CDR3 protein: CASSYPGQATEYV. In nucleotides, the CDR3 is TGTGCCAGCAGTTACCCCGGACAGGCCACGGAGTACGTC.

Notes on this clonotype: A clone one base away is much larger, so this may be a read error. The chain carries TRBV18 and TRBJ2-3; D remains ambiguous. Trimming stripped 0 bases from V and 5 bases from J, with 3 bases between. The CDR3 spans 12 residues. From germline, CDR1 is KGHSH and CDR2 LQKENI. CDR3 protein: CASSPPIDTQYF. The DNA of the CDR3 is TGTGCCAGCTCACCACCTATAGATACGCAGTATTTT.

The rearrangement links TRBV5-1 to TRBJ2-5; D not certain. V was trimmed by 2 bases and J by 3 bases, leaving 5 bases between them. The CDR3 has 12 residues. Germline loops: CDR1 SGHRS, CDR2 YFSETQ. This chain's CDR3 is CASSFQEETQYF. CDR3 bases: TGCGCCAGCAGCTTCCAGGAAGAGACCCAGTACTTC. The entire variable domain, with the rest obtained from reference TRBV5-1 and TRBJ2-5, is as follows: KAGVTQTPRYLIKTRGQQVTLSCSPISGHRSVSWYQQTPGQGLQFLFEYFSETQRNKGNFPGRFSGRQFSNSRSEMNVSTLELGDSALYLCASSFQEETQYFGPGTRLLVL.

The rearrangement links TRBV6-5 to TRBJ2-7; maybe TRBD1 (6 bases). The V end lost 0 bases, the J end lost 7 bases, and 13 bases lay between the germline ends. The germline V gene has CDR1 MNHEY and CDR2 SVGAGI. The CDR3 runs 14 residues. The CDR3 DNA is TGTGCCAGCAGTTACTCGAGGGGGAATAGGGAGCAGTACGTC. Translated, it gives CASSYSRGNREQYV.

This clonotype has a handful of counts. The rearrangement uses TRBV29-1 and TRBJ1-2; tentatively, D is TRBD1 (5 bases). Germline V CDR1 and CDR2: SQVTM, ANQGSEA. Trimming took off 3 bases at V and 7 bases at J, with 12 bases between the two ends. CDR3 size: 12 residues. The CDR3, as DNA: TGCAGCGTTGATCATGCAGGGCGTGGCTACACCTTC. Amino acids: CSVDHAGRGYTF.